Listed here are 17 T cell receptor beta chains from one sample, sequenced in a study of shared clonotypes between healthy human individuals. The table came from immunoSEQ multiplex PCR; TCRdb's copy has only in-frame clones and leaves some out. The table shows roughly 2.5 million clones, with 90% to 95% occurring only once. Sequenced material: naive CD4+ T cells sorted from blood. Subset denoted: CD45RA+ positively selected. All receptors come from a man aged 18-30 years in good health.

The chain couples TRBV7-9 to TRBJ1-4; D gene ambiguous. Trimming took off 0 bases at V and 3 bases at J, with 8 bases between the two ends. The CDR3 has 15 residues. Germline V CDR1 and CDR2: SEHNR, FQNEAQ (reference sequence). The CDR3 nucleotides read TGTGCCAGCAGCTTAGCGAATGGTCCTAATGAAAAACTGTTTTTT. Protein sequence: CASSLANGPNEKLFF.

The rearrangement links TRBV18 to TRBJ1-1; no reliable D call. CDR3 size: 15 residues. Germline assignment: CDR1 KGHSH and CDR2 LQKENI. The germline V and J ends were trimmed by 4 bases and 2 bases, with 14 bases remaining between them. The CDR3, as DNA: TGTGCCAGCTCACGGAATGGAGTAGACAACACTGAAGCTTTCTTT. This encodes CASSRNGVDNTEAFF.

V and J are TRBV28 and TRBJ1-2, with D hard to call. V shed 7 bases and J shed 2 bases, with 8 bases lying between them. CDR1 is MDHEN and CDR2 is SYDVKM in the germline V gene. This CDR3 has 12 residues. The CDR3 loop is CASTVGNYGYTF. CDR3 sequence (DNA): TGTGCCAGCACCGTTGGAAACTATGGCTACACCTTC.

In this sample, this clone turned up a few times. The V call is TRBV12-1, the J call TRBJ1-1; the tabulated D call, TRBD1, remains unverified against the DNA. TRBV12-1 is assigned pseudogene status. This CDR3 region has 17 residues. The CDR3 region has the DNA TGTGCCAGGGGACAGTTGTTCGTGGTAAGGATTAACACTGAAGCTTTCTTT. This translates into CARGQLFVVRINTEAFF.

The chain links TRBV11-2 to TRBJ2-2; D may be TRBD2 (6 bases). V was shortened by 3 bases and J by 6 bases, with 8 bases between the two germline ends. The CDR3 loop spans 13 amino acids. Germline loops: CDR1 SGHAT, CDR2 FQNNGV. The CDR3 reads CASSFSGAGELFF. CDR3 in DNA: TGTGCCAGCAGCTTTTCGGGGGCCGGGGAGCTGTTTTTT.

This clone was counted a single time. V usage is TRBV28 and J usage is TRBJ1-1, with a tentative D call TRBD1 (5 bases). The V end lost 6 bases, the J end lost 0 bases, and 26 bases lay between the germline ends. This CDR3 is built from 19 residues. Germline-derived CDR1 and CDR2 are MDHEN and SYDVKM. CDR3 protein: CASSPLGGYYLLMNTEAFF. CDR3 sequence (DNA): TGTGCCAGCAGCCCGTTGGGGGGGTATTACCTGTTAATGAACACTGAAGCTTTCTTT.

The chain links TRBV6-5 to TRBJ2-4; D call uncertain. This CDR3 has 13 residues. Trimming took off 5 bases at V and 6 bases at J, with 11 bases between the two ends. Looked up from germline, CDR1 is MNHEY and CDR2 is SVGAGI. The CDR3 DNA reads TGTGCCAGCAGTCGGTCCCTCGGAAACATTCAGTACTTC. Translation: CASSRSLGNIQYF.

The CDR3 DNA is TGCGCCAGCAGTGGCTATACGGACCCCCGTCCGTTCTTC. It codes for CASSGYTDPRPFF. The V gene is TRBV10-1, the J gene TRBJ2-1; D uncertain. The CDR3 has 13 residues. Trimming pared 4 bases from V and 15 bases from J, leaving 19 bases between. Germline CDR1 WNHNN, CDR2 SYGVQD (reference sequence).

The genes are TRBV5-4 and TRBJ2-3; D perhaps matches TRBD1 (6 bases). Per the germline V gene, CDR1 is SGHNT and CDR2 is YYREEE (reference sequence). V lost 4 bases, J lost 6 bases, and 15 bases lay in between. There are 14 residues in the CDR3. The CDR3 DNA sequence: TGTGCCAGCAGCCCTGACAGGTCTTCCGATACGCAGTATTTT. It specifies CASSPDRSSDTQYF.

This rearrangement joins TRBV7-8 to TRBJ1-6; D gene unclear. The CDR3 totals 15 residues. Germline V gene data show CDR1 as SGHVS and CDR2 as FQNEAQ. V was clipped by 4 bases and J by 7 bases, with 14 bases between them. As DNA, the CDR3 is TGTGCCAGCAGCTCCACTCTAGGCGGCAATTCACCCCTCCACTTT. It encodes CASSSTLGGNSPLHF. Looking up the rest from reference TRBV7-8 and TRBJ1-6 gives the full variable domain: GAGVSQSPRYKVAKRGQDVALRCDPISGHVSLFWYQQALGQGPEFLTYFQNEAQLDKSGLPSDRFFAERPEGSVSTLKIQRTQQEDSAVYLCASSSTLGGNSPLHFGNGTRLTVT.

On this clone itself: The identical CDR3 is also encoded by other nucleotide sequences in the sample. This chain connects TRBV5-4 to TRBJ2-7; TRBD1 aligns across 7 bases. The CDR3 covers 14 residues. The V gene's germline CDR1 is SGHNT and CDR2 YYREEE (reference sequence). After removal of 2 bases from V and 1 base from J, the junction contained 3 bases not matched to a gene. The CDR3 sequence: CASSLAGGSYEQYF. The CDR3 DNA reads as TGTGCCAGCAGCTTAGCAGGGGGTTCCTACGAGCAGTACTTC.

J is TRBJ2-7 and V is TRBV11-2; 7 bases map to TRBD1. The CDR3 has 15 amino acids. V lost 0 bases and J lost 2; bases outside the gene matches: 4. Germline values: CDR1 SGHAT, CDR2 FQNNGV. The CDR3 nucleotides read TGTGCCAGCAGCTTAGAGAGAGGGGGCCCCTACGAGCAGTACTTC. The encoded protein is CASSLERGGPYEQYF.

This clone showed up just once. The chain combines TRBV15 with TRBJ2-2, with 7 nucleotides matching TRBD1. The ends lost 3 bases at V and 4 bases at J; junction bases unmatched: 2. Looked up from germline, CDR1 is LNHNV and CDR2 is YYDKDF (reference sequence). The CDR3 is 14 amino acids. CDR3 in DNA: TGTGCCACCAGCAGGGACAGGAGCACCGGGGAGCTGTTTTTT. It translates to CATSRDRSTGELFF.

The V call is TRBV11-2, the J call TRBJ1-5; D not certain. Germline CDR1 is SGHAT and CDR2 is FQNNGV. V was clipped by 5 bases and J by 1 base, with 6 bases between them. The CDR3 has 13 residues. CDR3 in amino acids: CASSRRSNQPQHF. The CDR3 DNA reads TGTGCCAGCAGCCGCCGGAGCAATCAGCCCCAGCATTTT.

J is TRBJ1-1 and V is TRBV2; no clear D. The CDR3 totals 11 residues. CDR1 is SNHLY and CDR2 is FYNNEI in the germline V gene. V lost 7 bases to trimming and J lost 4 bases, with 7 bases between them. The CDR3 DNA is TGTGCCAGCAATGACGCCACTGAAGCTTTCTTT. Encoded protein: CASNDATEAFF.

Worth noting for this clone: The sample holds other DNA sequences that translate to the same CDR3. The genes are TRBV6-5 and TRBJ1-1; a possible D gene is TRBD1 (6 bases). This CDR3 is built from 13 residues. V was clipped by 4 bases and J by 2 bases, with 8 bases between them. Germline lookup yields CDR1 MNHEY and CDR2 SVGAGI. The CDR3 DNA sequence: TGTGCCAGCAGTTTCGGGGGCAACACTGAAGCTTTCTTT. It specifies CASSFGGNTEAFF.

A word on this clone: The junction differs from germline at one of its ends, possibly a read error. The chain links TRBV7-7 to TRBJ2-1, with 10 bases fitting TRBD2. The CDR3 has 15 amino acids. Per the germline V gene, CDR1 is SSHAT and CDR2 is FNYEAQ (reference sequence). CDR3 amino acids: CASSQLAGSYNEQFF. The DNA for the CDR3 is TGTGCTAGCAGCCAACTAGCGGGGTCCTACAATGAGCAGTTCTTC.